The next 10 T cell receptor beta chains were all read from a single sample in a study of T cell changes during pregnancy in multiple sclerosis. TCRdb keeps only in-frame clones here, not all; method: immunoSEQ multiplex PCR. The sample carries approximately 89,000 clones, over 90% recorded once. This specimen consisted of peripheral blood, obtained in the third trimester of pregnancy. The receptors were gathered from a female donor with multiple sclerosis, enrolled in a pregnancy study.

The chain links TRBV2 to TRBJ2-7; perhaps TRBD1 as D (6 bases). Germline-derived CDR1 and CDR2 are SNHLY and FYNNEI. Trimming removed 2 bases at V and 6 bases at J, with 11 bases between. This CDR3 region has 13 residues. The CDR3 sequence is CASSERGQTEQYF. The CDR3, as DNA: TGTGCCAGCAGTGAACGTGGACAGACCGAGCAGTACTTC.

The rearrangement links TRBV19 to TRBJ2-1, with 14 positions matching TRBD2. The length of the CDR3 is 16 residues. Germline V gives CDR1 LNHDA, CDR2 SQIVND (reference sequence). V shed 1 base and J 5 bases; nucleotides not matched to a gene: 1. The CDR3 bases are TGTGCCAGTAGTATAGTGGGACTAGCGGGAGACAATGAGCAGTTCTTC. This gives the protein CASSIVGLAGDNEQFF.

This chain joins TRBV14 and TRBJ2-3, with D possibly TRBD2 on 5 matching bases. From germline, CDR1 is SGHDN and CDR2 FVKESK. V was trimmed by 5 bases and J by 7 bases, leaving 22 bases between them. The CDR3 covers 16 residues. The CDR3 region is CASSIGISPFLNTQYF. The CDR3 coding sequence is TGTGCCAGCAGCATCGGGATTAGCCCCTTTCTTAATACGCAGTATTTT.

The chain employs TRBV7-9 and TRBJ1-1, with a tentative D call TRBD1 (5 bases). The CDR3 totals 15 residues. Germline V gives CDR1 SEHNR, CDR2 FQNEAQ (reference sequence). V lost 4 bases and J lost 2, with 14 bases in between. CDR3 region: CASSSGGYINTEAFF. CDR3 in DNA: TGTGCCAGCAGCTCCGGGGGTTATATAAACACTGAAGCTTTCTTT. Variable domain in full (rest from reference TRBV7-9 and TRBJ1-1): DTGVSQNPRHKITKRGQNVTFRCDPISEHNRLYWYRQTLGQGPEFLTYFQNEAQLEKSRLLSDRFSAERPKGSFSTLEIQRTEQGDSAMYLCASSSGGYINTEAFFGQGTRLTVV.

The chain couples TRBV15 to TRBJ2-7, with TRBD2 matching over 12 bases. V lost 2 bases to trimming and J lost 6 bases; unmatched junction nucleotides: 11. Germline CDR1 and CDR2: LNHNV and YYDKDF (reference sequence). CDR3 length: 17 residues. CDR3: CATSRIPPRLAGAEQYF. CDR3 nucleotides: TGTGCCACCAGCAGAATACCTCCGAGACTAGCGGGAGCCGAGCAGTACTTC. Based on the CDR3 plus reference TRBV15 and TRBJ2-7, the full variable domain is DAMVIQNPRYQVTQFGKPVTLSCSQTLNHNVMYWYQQKSSQAPKLLFHYYDKDFNNEADTPDNFQSRRPNTSFCFLDIRSPGLGDTAMYLCATSRIPPRLAGAEQYFGPGTRLTVT.

The CDR3 DNA follows: TGTGCCAGCTCACCTGAGGGCCAGGCTGGAAACACCATATATTTT. This sequence encodes CASSPEGQAGNTIYF. The gene calls are TRBV18 and TRBJ1-3; no clear D. This CDR3 comprises 15 residues. V was clipped by 3 bases and J by 2 bases, with 11 bases between them. Germline loops: CDR1 KGHSH, CDR2 LQKENI.

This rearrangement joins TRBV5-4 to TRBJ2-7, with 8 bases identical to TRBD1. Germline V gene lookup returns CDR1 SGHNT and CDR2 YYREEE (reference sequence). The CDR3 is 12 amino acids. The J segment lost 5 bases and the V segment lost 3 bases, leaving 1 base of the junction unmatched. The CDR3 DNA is TGTGCCAGCAGCTGGACAGGGAACGAGCAGTACTTC. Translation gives CASSWTGNEQYF.

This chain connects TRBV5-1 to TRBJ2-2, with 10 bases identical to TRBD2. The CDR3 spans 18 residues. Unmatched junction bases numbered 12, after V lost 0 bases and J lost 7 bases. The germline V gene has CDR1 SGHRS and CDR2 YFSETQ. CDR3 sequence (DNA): TGCGCCAGCAGCTTGGCCTGGAGCGGGAGGGCCGGAGTCGGGGAGCTGTTTTTT. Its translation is CASSLAWSGRAGVGELFF.

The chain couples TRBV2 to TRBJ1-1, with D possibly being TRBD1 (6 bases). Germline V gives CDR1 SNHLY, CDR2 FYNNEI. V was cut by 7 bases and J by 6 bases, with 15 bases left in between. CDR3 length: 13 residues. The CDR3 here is CASIMGGTPEAFF. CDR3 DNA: TGTGCCAGCATCATGGGGGGGACACCTGAAGCTTTCTTT.

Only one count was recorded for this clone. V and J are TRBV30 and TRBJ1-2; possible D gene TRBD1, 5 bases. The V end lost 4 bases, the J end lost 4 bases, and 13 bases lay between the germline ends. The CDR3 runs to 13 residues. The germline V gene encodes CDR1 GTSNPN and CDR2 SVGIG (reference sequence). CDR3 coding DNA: TGTGCCTGGATACCCGGCAGGGCCTATGGCTACACCTTC. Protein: CAWIPGRAYGYTF.